This T cell receptor beta chain stems from a study of blood T cell repertoires in COVID-19. Study information: Recovery among Cohort 3 donors was established by two negative PCRs, clearance, or symptom resolution. The United States, Italy and Spain were the sources of the acute and convalescent COVID-19 samples.

As processed by the authors: The authors estimated nucleated cell counts from reference gene primer amplification. Clones were sequenced by immunoSEQ multiplex PCR, and TCRdb holds only the in-frame ones, with some missing. V and J calls and clone size are copied from that table; D and trimming were computed from the DNA. The sample holds roughly 340,000 clones, 80% to 90% seen once. Individuals drawn from 24 US areas were roughly 18 to 95 years old. Sequences were obtained from PBMCs or T cells enriched from blood (not recorded which). This clonotype originated in a man aged 40-49 years in a cohort exposed to, infected with or recovered from COVID-19 (not recorded which).

The CDR3 spells CASSRGGRDSPLHF. DNA of the CDR3: TGTGCCAGCAGCCGCGGGGGGAGGGATTCACCCCTCCACTTT. The chain carries TRBV6-5 and TRBJ1-6, with TRBD1 as a possible D gene (5 bases). Germline CDR1 and CDR2: MNHEY and SVGAGI. The V end lost 6 bases, the J end lost 8 bases, and 14 bases lay between the germline ends. CDR3 length equals 14 residues.